The clone carrying this T cell receptor (beta chain) occurred once. These data come from a study of blood T cells in healthy people across ages. Germline-derived CDR1 and CDR2 are MNHEY and SVGAGI. CDR3 size: 16 residues. J was trimmed by 5 bases and V by 2 bases; bases with no gene match: 11. Alongside a J-beta primer mix, a sample-barcoded 5' primer served in a second PCR lasting roughly 7 to 11 cycles. TCRdb analysed the 5' RACE reads with MiXCR anew, one entry per CDR3 protein. The data hold 1.5 million or so distinct CDR3 sequences, with 35% to 45% observed a single time. The sample taken for sequencing was blood. The receptor was derived from a woman younger than 30 in good health. V usage is TRBV6-5 and J usage is TRBJ2-5; 7 bases agree with TRBD2. The CDR3 protein is CASSYGRVTVSETQYF. In nucleotides, the CDR3 is TGTGCCAGCAGTTACGGGAGGGTAACAGTATCGGAGACCCAGTACTTC.